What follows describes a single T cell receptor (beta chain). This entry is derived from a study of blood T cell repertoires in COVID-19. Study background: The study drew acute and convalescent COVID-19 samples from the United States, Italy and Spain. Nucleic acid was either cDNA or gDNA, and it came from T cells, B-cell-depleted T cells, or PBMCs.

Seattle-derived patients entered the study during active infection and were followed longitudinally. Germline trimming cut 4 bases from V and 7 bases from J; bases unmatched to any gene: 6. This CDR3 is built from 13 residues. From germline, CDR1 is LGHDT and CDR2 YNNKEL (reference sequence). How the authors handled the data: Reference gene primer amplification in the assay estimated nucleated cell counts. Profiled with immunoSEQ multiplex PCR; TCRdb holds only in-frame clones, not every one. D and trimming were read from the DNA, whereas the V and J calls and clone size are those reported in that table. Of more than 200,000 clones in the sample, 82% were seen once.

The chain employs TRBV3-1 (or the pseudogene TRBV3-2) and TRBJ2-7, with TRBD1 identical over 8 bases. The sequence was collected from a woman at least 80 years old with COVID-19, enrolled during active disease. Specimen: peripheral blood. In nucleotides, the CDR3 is TGTGCCAGCAGCCGCCAGGGGGCTGGGGAGCAGTACTTC. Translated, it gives CASSRQGAGEQYF.